These 14 T cell receptor beta chains came from one sample sequenced in a study of vaccination and CD4 T cells after COVID-19. What these receptors recognize is not known. The Oncomine TCR Beta short-read assay was applied to DNA of cultured CD4+ T cells. Genomic DNA was extracted from cultured CD4+ T cells. A single record per CDR3 protein comes from TCRdb applying MiXCR to the PCR reads. The repertoire holds 8,500 to 9,500 distinct CDR3 sequences, 25% to 40% seen once, with roughly a fifth in the top ten. As for treatment: approximately 9-day PBMC culture with coronavirus spike peptide pools or control peptides (ViraFEST assay). Before the COVID-19 pandemic (2011-2018), CD4+ T cells were obtained from the unexposed donor. Sequenced sample: CD4+ T cells from blood, cultured in vitro. Receptors originate from a human donor in good health.

This clonotype was observed a few times. The rearrangement uses TRBV7-2 and TRBJ1-1; no clear D gene. This CDR3 is built from 13 residues. V lost 5 bases, J lost 6 bases, and 13 bases lay in between. Germline V lookup: CDR1 SGHTA, CDR2 FQGNSA. Written as DNA, the CDR3 is TGTGCCAGCAGCCCCCCCGGGGTCGCTGAAGCTTTCTTT. Protein sequence: CASSPPGVAEAFF.

The CDR3 reads CSVEDPAGHGGYTF. For the CDR3, the DNA is TGCAGCGTTGAAGATCCAGCAGGGCATGGTGGCTACACCTTC. V gene TRBV29-1 combines with J gene TRBJ1-2, with D tentatively TRBD1 (5 bases). This CDR3 region has 14 residues. The germline V gene has CDR1 SQVTM and CDR2 ANQGSEA. V shed 0 bases and J shed 7 bases, with 15 bases lying between them.

The rearrangement links TRBV3-1 to TRBJ2-7; 8 bases align to TRBD2. V lost 0 bases, J lost 7 bases, and 8 bases stayed unmatched. Germline V gives CDR1 LGHDT, CDR2 YNNKEL (reference sequence). This CDR3 has 15 residues. The DNA for the CDR3 is TGTGCCAGCAGCCAAGATGGACATCGGGGGGGGGAGCAGTACTTC. Its translation: CASSQDGHRGGEQYF.

This clonotype has only a few counts. The CDR3 spells CASSLIRVNTEAFF. CDR3 sequence (DNA): TGTGCCAGCAGCCTGATCAGGGTAAACACTGAAGCTTTCTTT. The rearrangement joins TRBV7-8 to TRBJ1-1, with D possibly TRBD1 on 5 matching bases. Germline CDR1 reads SGHVS; CDR2 reads FQNEAQ. V was shortened by 5 bases and J by 2 bases, with 12 bases between the two germline ends. There are 14 residues in the CDR3.

This clonotype was counted a few times. This rearrangement joins TRBV6-1 to TRBJ2-7; TRBD1 matches at 7 bases. After removal of 4 bases from V and 4 bases from J, the junction contained 7 bases not matched to a gene. This CDR3 is 14 amino acids long. Germline V lookup: CDR1 MNHNS, CDR2 SASEGT. CDR3 bases: TGTGCCAGCAGTGGCGCGACAGGGCGGTACGAGCAGTACTTC. The encoded protein is CASSGATGRYEQYF.

The V call is TRBV4-1, the J call TRBJ1-6, with 10 bases fitting TRBD1. Germline V gene lookup returns CDR1 MGHRA and CDR2 YSYEKL. Trimming at V came to 4 bases and at J to 7 bases, leaving 13 bases not matched to a gene. The CDR3 covers 18 residues. CDR3 protein: CASSLISPRTGGNSPLHF. The DNA for the CDR3 is TGCGCCAGCAGCCTCATAAGTCCTAGGACAGGGGGGAATTCACCCCTCCACTTT.

This clonotype was seen only a few times. The chain is built from TRBV7-2 and TRBJ1-1; 7 bases are a match to TRBD1. Germline V gene data show CDR1 as SGHTA and CDR2 as FQGNSA. The CDR3 totals 14 residues. J lost 1 base, V lost 4 bases, and 3 bases had no gene match. CDR3 in DNA: TGTGCCAGCAGCTACAGGGGACCGAACACTGAAGCTTTCTTT. This encodes CASSYRGPNTEAFF.

This clonotype was counted a few times. This rearrangement joins TRBV20-1 to TRBJ2-2; D may correspond to TRBD1 or TRBD2 (5 bases each). CDR3 size: 14 residues. Germline CDR1 is DFQATT and CDR2 is SNEGSKA (reference sequence). V was shortened by 3 bases and J by 0 bases, with 8 bases between the two germline ends. Here the CDR3 reads CSASWGPNTGELFF. The CDR3 DNA reads TGCAGTGCTAGTTGGGGACCGAACACCGGGGAGCTGTTTTTT.

This clonotype was seen only a few times. V is TRBV6-2 or TRBV6-3 and J is TRBJ2-5, with TRBD2 as a possible D gene (6 bases). Trimming left V 1 base short and J 5 bases short, with 11 bases between. The germline CDR1 and CDR2 sequences are MNHEY and SVGEGT. This CDR3 contains 14 residues. The CDR3 sequence is CASSYFAEGETQYF. CDR3 nucleotides: TGTGCCAGCAGTTACTTCGCGGAGGGGGAGACCCAGTACTTC.

J is TRBJ1-1 and V is TRBV25-1, with TRBD1 as a possible D gene (6 bases). Trimming removed 1 base at V and 6 bases at J, with 15 bases between. Germline assignment: CDR1 MGHDK and CDR2 SYGVNS. The CDR3 sequence is 15 residues long. As DNA, the CDR3 is TGTGCCAGCAGTGAATCCGGGGACATTTCCCCTGAAGCTTTCTTT. Protein sequence: CASSESGDISPEAFF.

The chain recombines TRBV28 with TRBJ1-3; D is ambiguous. The CDR3 sequence is 13 residues long. The germline V and J ends were trimmed by 10 bases and 2 bases, with 12 bases remaining between them. CDR1 MDHEN and CDR2 SYDVKM come from the germline V gene. CDR3 sequence: CATKTTAGNTIYF. The CDR3 nucleotides read TGTGCCACCAAGACGACTGCTGGAAACACCATATATTTT.

This clonotype has just a few counts. The chain joins TRBV7-2 to TRBJ2-7; 9 bases line up with TRBD1. Per the germline V gene, CDR1 is SGHTA and CDR2 is FQGNSA. V trimming: 5 bases; J trimming: 5 bases; junction bases outside the gene matches: 10. The CDR3 contains 15 residues. CDR3 in DNA: TGTGCCAGCAGCAAATCACCGGGACAGGGCCACGAGCAGTACTTC. It encodes CASSKSPGQGHEQYF.

As for this clonotype: Germline and junction disagree at one end, which may indicate a read error. The chain has TRBV10-3 and TRBJ1-2, with TRBD1 matching over 9 bases. CDR1 ENHRY and CDR2 SYGVKD come from the germline V gene. The length of the CDR3 is 16 residues. The CDR3 spells CAIRESRDRVENGYTF. CDR3 nucleotide sequence: TGTGCCATCAGGGAGTCCCGGGACAGGGTTGAAAATGGCTACACCTTC.

The CDR3 region has the DNA TGTGCCAGCAGTTACGAGGGACGCTACGAGCAGTACTTC. Amino acid sequence: CASSYEGRYEQYF. The chain is built from TRBV6-2 or TRBV6-3 and TRBJ2-7, with D perhaps matching TRBD1 or TRBD2 (5 bases each). Trimming shortened V by 2 bases and J by 3 bases, and 8 bases separated the two germline ends. The CDR3 runs 13 residues. Germline V CDR1 and CDR2: MNHEY, SVGEGT.